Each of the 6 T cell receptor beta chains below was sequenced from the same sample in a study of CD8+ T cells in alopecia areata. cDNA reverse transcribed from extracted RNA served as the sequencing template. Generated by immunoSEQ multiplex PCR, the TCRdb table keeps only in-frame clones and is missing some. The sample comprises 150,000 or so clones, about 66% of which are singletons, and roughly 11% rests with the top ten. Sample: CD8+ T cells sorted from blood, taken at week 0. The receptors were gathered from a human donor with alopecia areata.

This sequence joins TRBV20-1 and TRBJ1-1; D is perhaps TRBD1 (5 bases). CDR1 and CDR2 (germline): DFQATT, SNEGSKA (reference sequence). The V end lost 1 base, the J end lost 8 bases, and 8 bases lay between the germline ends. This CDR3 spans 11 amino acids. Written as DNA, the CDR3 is TGCAGTGCTAGAGCAGGGCCAGAAGCTTTCTTT. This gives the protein CSARAGPEAFF.

The CDR3 loop reads CATSTGRGGQETQYF. The CDR3 DNA reads TGTGCCACCAGCACCGGACGGGGGGGCCAAGAGACCCAGTACTTC. V is TRBV15 and J is TRBJ2-5, with 8 positions matching TRBD2. CDR3 length: 15 amino acids. CDR1 and CDR2 (germline): LNHNV, YYDKDF (reference sequence). With V trimmed by 4 bases and J by 1 base, 5 bases remained unmatched.

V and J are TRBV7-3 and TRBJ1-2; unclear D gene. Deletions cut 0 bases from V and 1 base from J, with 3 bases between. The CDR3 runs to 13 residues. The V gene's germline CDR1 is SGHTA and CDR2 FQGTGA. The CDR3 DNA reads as TGTGCCAGCAGCTTAACGGATAACTATGGCTACACCTTC. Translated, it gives CASSLTDNYGYTF.

CDR3: CASSQERGGGQTQYF. In DNA, the CDR3 is TGTGCCAGCAGCCAAGAAAGGGGGGGCGGTCAGACCCAGTACTTC. The chain uses TRBV4-2 and TRBJ2-5, with D tentatively TRBD2 (7 bases). This CDR3 has 15 residues. Trimming removed 0 bases at V and 6 bases at J, with 14 bases between. Germline lookup yields CDR1 LGHNA and CDR2 YNFKEQ.

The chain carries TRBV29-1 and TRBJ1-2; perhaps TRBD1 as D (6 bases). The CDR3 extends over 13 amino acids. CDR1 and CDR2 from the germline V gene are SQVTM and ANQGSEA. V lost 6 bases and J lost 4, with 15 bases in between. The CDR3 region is CSVGTKASYGYTF. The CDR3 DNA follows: TGCAGCGTCGGGACAAAGGCTAGCTATGGCTACACCTTC. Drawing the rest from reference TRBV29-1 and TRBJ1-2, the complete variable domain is SAVISQKPSRDICQRGTSLTIQCQVDSQVTMMFWYRQQPGQSLTLIATANQGSEATYESGFVIDKFPISRPNLTFSTLTVSNMSPEDSSIYLCSVGTKASYGYTFGSGTRLTVV.

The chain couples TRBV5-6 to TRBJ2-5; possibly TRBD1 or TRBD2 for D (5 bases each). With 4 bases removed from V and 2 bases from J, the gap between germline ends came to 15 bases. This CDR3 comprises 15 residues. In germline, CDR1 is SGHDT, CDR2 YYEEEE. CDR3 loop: CASSVLGARQETQYF. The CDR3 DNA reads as TGTGCCAGCAGCGTGCTCGGGGCGCGGCAAGAGACCCAGTACTTC.